This passage covers 3 T cell receptor beta chains from one sample sequenced in a study of T cells in localized non-small cell lung cancer. Generated by immunoSEQ multiplex PCR, the TCRdb table keeps only in-frame clones and is missing some. This sample has tens of thousands of clones, with 70% to 90% found just once. Source: peripheral blood, taken before any cancer treatment. The receptors were gathered from a male donor older than 55 with stage III lung adenocarcinoma.

The chain carries TRBV6-1 and TRBJ2-1; no clear D. Trimming shortened V by 6 bases and J by 6 bases, and 12 bases separated the two germline ends. The germline gives CDR1 MNHNS, CDR2 SASEGT. The CDR3 has 13 residues. CDR3 loop: CASSPDRPNEQFF. For the CDR3, the DNA is TGTGCCAGCAGCCCTGACCGTCCCAATGAGCAGTTCTTC.

The genes are TRBV7-3 and TRBJ2-2, with D perhaps matching TRBD1 (5 bases). Germline lookup yields CDR1 SGHTA and CDR2 FQGTGA. Between the trimmed V and J ends, which lost 1 base and 3 bases, there was a span of 15 bases. The CDR3 is made up of 17 amino acids. The CDR3 region has the DNA TGTGCCAGCAGCTTAATTCCCAGGGAAGTCTACACCGGGGAGCTGTTTTTT. This codes for CASSLIPREVYTGELFF.

The V and J genes are TRBV5-4 and TRBJ2-7, with a tentative D call TRBD1 (6 bases). Trimming stripped 7 bases from V and 2 bases from J, with 19 bases between. The CDR3 runs 15 residues. CDR1 is SGHNT, CDR2 YYREEE, per germline (reference sequence). The CDR3: CASASQPGQTYEQYF. The CDR3 bases are TGTGCCAGCGCCTCACAACCGGGACAAACCTACGAGCAGTACTTC.